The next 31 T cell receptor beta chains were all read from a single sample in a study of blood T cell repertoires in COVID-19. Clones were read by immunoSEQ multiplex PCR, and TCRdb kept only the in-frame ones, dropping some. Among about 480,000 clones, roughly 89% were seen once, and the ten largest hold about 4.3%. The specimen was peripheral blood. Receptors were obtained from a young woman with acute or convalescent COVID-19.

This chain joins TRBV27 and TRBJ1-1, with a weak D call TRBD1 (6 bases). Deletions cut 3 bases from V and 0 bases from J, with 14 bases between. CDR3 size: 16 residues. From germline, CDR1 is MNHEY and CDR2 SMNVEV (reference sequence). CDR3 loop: CASSLVQGPLNTEAFF. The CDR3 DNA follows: TGTGCCAGCAGTTTGGTCCAGGGGCCCCTGAACACTGAAGCTTTCTTT.

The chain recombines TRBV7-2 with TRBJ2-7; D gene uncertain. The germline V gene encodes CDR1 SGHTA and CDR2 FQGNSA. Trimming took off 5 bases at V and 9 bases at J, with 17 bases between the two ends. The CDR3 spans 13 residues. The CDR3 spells CASSPPSLRRQYF. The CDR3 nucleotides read TGTGCCAGCAGCCCCCCCTCACTAAGGCGGCAGTACTTC.

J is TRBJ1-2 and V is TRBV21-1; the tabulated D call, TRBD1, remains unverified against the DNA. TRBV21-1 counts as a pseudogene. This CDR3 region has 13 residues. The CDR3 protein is CASGDRGTYGYTF. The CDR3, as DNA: TGTGCCAGCGGGGACAGGGGGACCTATGGCTACACCTTC.

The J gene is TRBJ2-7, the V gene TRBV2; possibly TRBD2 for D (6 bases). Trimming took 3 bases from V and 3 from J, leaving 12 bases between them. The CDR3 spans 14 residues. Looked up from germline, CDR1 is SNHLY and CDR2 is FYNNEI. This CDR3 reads CASSDRTGDYEQYF. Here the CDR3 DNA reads TGTGCCAGCAGTGATAGGACGGGGGACTACGAGCAGTACTTC.

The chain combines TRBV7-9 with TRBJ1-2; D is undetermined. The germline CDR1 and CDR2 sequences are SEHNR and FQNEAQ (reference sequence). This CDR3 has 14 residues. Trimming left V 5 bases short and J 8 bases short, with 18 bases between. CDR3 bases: TGTGCCAGCAGCCCCCCGGCAGCGTCCGGGGGCTACACCTTC. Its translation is CASSPPAASGGYTF.

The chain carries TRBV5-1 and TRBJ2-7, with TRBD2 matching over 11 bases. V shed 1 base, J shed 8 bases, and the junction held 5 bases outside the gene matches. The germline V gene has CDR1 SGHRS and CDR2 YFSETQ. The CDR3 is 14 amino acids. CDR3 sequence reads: CASSLTSGGGKQYF. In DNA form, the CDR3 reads TGCGCCAGCAGCTTGACTAGCGGGGGCGGTAAGCAGTACTTC.

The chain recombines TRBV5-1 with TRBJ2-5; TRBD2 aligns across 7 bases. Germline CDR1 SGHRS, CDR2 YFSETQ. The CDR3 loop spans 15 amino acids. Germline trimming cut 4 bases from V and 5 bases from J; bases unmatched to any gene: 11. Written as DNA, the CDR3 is TGCGCCAGCAGCGTAACCGGGACTAAGGAGGAGACCCAGTACTTC. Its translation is CASSVTGTKEETQYF.

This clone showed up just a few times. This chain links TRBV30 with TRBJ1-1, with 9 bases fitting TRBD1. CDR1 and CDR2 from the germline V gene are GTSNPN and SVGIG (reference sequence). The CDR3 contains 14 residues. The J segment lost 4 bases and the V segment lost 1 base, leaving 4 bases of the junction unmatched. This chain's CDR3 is CAWSGGQGATEAFF. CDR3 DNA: TGTGCCTGGAGTGGGGGACAGGGTGCCACTGAAGCTTTCTTT.

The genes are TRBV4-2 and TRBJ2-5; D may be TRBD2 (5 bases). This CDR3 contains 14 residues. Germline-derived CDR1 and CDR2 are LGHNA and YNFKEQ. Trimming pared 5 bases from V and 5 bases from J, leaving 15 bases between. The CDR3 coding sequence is TGTGCCAGCAGCTCAGACCCCGGGATGGAGACCCAGTACTTC. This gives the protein CASSSDPGMETQYF.

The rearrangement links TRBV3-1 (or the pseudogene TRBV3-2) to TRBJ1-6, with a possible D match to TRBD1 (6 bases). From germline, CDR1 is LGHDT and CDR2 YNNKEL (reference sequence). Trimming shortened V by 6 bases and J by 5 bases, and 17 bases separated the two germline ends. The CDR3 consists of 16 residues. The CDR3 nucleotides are TGTGCCAGCAGAGACGGGCCAGGGGCAAATAATTCACCCCTCCACTTT. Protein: CASRDGPGANNSPLHF.

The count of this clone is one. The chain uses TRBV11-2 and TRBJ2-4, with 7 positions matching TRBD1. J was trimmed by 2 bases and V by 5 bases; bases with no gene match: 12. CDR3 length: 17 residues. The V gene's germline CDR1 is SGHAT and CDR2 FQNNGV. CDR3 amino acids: CASSTSRQGTSKNIQYF. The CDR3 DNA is TGTGCCAGCAGCACCTCCCGACAGGGAACTTCCAAAAACATTCAGTACTTC.

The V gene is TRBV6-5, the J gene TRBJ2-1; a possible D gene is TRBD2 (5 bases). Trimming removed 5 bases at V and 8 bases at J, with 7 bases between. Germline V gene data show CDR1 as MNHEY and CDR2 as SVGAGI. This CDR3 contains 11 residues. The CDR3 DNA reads TGTGCCAGCAGTCTAGCTGATGAGCAGTTCTTC. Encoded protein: CASSLADEQFF.

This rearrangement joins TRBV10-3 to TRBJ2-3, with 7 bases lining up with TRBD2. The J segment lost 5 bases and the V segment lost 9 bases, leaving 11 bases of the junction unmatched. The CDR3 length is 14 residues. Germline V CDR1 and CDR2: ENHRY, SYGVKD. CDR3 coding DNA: TGTGCCATTGGAGGCGGGGGTTTGGTAGATACGCAGTATTTT. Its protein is CAIGGGGLVDTQYF.

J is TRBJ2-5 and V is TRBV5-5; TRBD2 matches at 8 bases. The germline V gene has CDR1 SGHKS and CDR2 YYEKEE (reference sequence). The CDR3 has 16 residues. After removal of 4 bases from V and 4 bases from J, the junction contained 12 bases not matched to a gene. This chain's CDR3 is CASSQRPGGSPETQYF. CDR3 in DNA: TGTGCCAGCAGCCAACGGCCGGGGGGGAGTCCAGAGACCCAGTACTTC.

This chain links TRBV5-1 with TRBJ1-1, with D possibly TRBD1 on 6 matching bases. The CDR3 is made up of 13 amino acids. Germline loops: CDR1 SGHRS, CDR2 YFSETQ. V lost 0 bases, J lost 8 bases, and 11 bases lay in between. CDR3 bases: TGCGCCAGCAGCTTGGGGACAGCGAAAGAAGCTTTCTTT. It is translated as CASSLGTAKEAFF.

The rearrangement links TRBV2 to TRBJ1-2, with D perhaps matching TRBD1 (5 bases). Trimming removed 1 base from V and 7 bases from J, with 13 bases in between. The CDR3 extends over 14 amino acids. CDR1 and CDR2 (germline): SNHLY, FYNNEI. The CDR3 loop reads CASSEVLQGGGYTF. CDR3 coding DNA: TGTGCCAGCAGTGAAGTGTTGCAGGGCGGTGGCTACACCTTC.

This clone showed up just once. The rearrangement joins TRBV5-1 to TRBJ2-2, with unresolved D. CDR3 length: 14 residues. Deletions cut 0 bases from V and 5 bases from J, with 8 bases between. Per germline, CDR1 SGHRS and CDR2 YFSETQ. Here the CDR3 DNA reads TGCGCCAGCAGCTTGGAGACTTTGACCGGGGAGCTGTTTTTT. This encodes CASSLETLTGELFF.

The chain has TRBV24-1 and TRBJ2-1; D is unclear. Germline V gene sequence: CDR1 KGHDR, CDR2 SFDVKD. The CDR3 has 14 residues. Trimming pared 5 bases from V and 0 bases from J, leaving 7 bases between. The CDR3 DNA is TGTGCCACCAGTGCCCTAGACTCCTACAATGAGCAGTTCTTC. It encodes CATSALDSYNEQFF.

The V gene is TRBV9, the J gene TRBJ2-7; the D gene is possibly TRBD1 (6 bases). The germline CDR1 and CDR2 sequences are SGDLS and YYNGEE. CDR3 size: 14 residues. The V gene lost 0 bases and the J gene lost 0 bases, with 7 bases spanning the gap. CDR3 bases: TGTGCCAGCAGCGTAGGGGACAACTCCTACGAGCAGTACTTC. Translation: CASSVGDNSYEQYF.

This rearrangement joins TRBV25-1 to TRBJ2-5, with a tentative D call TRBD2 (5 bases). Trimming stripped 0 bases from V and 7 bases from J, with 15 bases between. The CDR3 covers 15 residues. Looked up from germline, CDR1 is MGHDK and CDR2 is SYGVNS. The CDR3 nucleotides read TGTGCCAGCAGTGAATATTTCCAGGACTCGGGGACCCAGTACTTC. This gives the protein CASSEYFQDSGTQYF.

Here the CDR3 reads CASSLGTRGATDTQYF. CDR3 nucleotides: TGTGCCAGCAGCTTAGGCACGCGGGGGGCCACAGATACGCAGTATTTT. The chain combines TRBV7-3 with TRBJ2-3, with 8 bases fitting TRBD2. CDR1 and CDR2 from the germline V gene are SGHTA and FQGTGA. The J segment lost 2 bases and the V segment lost 2 bases, leaving 6 bases of the junction unmatched. This CDR3 contains 16 residues.

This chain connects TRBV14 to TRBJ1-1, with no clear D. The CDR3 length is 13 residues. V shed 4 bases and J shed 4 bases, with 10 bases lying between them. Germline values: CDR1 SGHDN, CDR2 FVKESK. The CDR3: CASSLNTFTEAFF. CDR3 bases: TGTGCCAGCAGCCTAAATACATTCACTGAAGCTTTCTTT.

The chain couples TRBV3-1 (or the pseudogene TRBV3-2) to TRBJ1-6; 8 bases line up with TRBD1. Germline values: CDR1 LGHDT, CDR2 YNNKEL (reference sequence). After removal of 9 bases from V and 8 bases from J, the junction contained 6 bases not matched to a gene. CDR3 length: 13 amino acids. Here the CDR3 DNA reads TGTGCCAGTGCCTCGACAGGGGATTCACCCCTCCACTTT. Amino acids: CASASTGDSPLHF.

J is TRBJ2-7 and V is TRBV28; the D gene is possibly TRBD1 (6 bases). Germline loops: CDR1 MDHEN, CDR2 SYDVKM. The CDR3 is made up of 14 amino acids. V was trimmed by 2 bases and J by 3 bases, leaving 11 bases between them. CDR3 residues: CASSLETGDYEQYF. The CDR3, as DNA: TGTGCCAGCAGTTTAGAGACAGGCGACTACGAGCAGTACTTC.

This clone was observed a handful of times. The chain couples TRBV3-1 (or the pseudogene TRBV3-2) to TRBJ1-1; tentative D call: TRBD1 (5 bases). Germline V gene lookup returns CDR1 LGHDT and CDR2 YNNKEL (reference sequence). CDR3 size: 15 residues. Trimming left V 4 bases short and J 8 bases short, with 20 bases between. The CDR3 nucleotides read TGTGCCAGCAGCCTCGAGGGAGGTCGGGGCGGGGAAGCTTTCTTT. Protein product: CASSLEGGRGGEAFF.

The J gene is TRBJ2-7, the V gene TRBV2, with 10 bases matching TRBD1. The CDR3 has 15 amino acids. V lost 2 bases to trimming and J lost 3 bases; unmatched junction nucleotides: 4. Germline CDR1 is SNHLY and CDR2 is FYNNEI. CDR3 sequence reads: CASSESRDRGYEQYF. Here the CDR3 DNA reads TGTGCCAGCAGTGAATCTCGGGACAGGGGCTACGAGCAGTACTTC.

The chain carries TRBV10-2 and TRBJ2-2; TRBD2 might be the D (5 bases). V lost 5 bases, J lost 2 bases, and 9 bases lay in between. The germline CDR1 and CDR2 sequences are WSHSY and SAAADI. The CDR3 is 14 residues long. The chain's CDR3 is CASSSGINTGELFF. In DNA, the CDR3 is TGCGCCAGCAGTTCGGGGATCAACACCGGGGAGCTGTTTTTT.

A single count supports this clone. The CDR3 DNA sequence: TGTGCCAGTACCAGAGGGATTGAAGCTTTCTTT. Protein sequence: CASTRGIEAFF. The chain carries TRBV19 and TRBJ1-1; D remains ambiguous. Germline lookup yields CDR1 LNHDA and CDR2 SQIVND (reference sequence). The CDR3 is 11 residues long. V was pared by 7 bases and J by 7 bases, with 10 bases between. Full variable domain (missing parts from reference TRBV19 and TRBJ1-1): DGGITQSPKYLFRKEGQNVTLSCEQNLNHDAMYWYRQDPGQGLRLIYYSQIVNDFQKGDIAEGYSVSREKKESFPLTVTSAQKNPTAFYLCASTRGIEAFFGQGTRLTVV.

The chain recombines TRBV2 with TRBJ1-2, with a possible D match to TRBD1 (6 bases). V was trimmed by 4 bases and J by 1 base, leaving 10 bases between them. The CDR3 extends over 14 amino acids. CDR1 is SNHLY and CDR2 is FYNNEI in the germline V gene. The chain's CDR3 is CASSGTAYNYGYTF. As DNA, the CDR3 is TGTGCCAGCAGTGGGACAGCCTATAACTATGGCTACACCTTC. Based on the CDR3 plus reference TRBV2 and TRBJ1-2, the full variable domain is EPEVTQTPSHQVTQMGQEVILRCVPISNHLYFYWYRQILGQKVEFLVSFYNNEISEKSEIFDDQFSVERPDGSNFTLKIRSTKLEDSAMYFCASSGTAYNYGYTFGSGTRLTVV.

The DNA of the CDR3 is TGTGCCAGCAGCTCCGCGGCGATTGTGGATACGCAGTATTTT. This translates into CASSSAAIVDTQYF. The chain is built from TRBV7-2 and TRBJ2-3; D is uncertain. This CDR3 has 14 residues. Germline V gene lookup returns CDR1 SGHTA and CDR2 FQGNSA. The V and J ends lost 4 bases and 6 bases respectively, with 14 bases between them.

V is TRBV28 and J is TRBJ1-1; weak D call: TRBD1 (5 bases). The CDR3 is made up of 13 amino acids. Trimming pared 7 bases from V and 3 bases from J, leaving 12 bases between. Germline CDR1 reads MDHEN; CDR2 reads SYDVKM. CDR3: CASTAGRYTEAFF. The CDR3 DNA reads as TGTGCCAGCACGGCAGGGAGGTACACTGAAGCTTTCTTT. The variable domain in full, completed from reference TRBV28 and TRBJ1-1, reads DVKVTQSSRYLVKRTGEKVFLECVQDMDHENMFWYRQDPGLGLRLIYFSYDVKMKEKGDIPEGYSVSREKKERFSLILESASTNQTSMYLCASTAGRYTEAFFGQGTRLTVV.